This T cell receptor beta chain was obtained from a study of patients and donors after allogeneic stem cell transplantation. The sample holds a few counts of this clonotype. TCRdb recomputed calls from the RT-PCR reads with MiXCR, one row per CDR3 protein. Of about a million distinct CDR3 sequences in the sample, over 15% were seen once. The CDR3 contains 14 residues. Germline V gene lookup returns CDR1 KGHDR and CDR2 SFDVKD. The trim removed 0 bases at V and 8 bases at J, leaving 5 bases unmatched. V usage is TRBV24-1 and J usage is TRBJ2-7, with 8 positions matching TRBD2. This sequence originates from a human donor who was either an allogeneic HSCT recipient or a stem cell or donor lymphocyte infusion donor (not recorded which). It is not recorded whose cells these are; they may come from a transplant donor. Material: blood, either unsorted or a sorted T cell fraction (not recorded which). Here the CDR3 reads CATSDLREGVKQYF. The DNA for the CDR3 is TGTGCCACCAGTGATTTGCGGGAGGGGGTGAAGCAGTACTTC.